A single sample gave rise to the 24 T cell receptor beta chains below, sequenced in a study of CD8 T cells in Susac syndrome. The RNA, roughly 0.45 to 1 ug, was put through reverse transcription using random hexamers. TCRdb recomputed calls from the immunoSEQ multiplex PCR reads with MiXCR, one row per CDR3 protein. The data show approximately 120,000 distinct CDR3 sequences, around nine tenths seen once. The sequencing sample was made of CD4+ T cells from PBMCs. These receptors were taken from a human donor in good health.

This rearrangement joins TRBV27 to TRBJ2-1, with D perhaps being TRBD1 or TRBD2 (5 bases each). The CDR3 is 15 residues long. V was clipped by 6 bases and J by 2 bases, with 14 bases between them. The germline V gene has CDR1 MNHEY and CDR2 SMNVEV (reference sequence). Here the CDR3 DNA reads TGTGCCAGCAGCTGGGGGACCGACCCCTACAATGAGCAGTTCTTC. Protein sequence: CASSWGTDPYNEQFF.

The J gene is TRBJ1-2, the V gene TRBV18, with 8 bases that match TRBD1. The CDR3 has 16 residues. Germline values: CDR1 KGHSH, CDR2 LQKENI. The trim removed 3 bases at V and 0 bases at J, leaving 6 bases unmatched. The CDR3 region is CASSPDRDRSNYGYTF. CDR3 DNA: TGTGCCAGCTCACCCGACAGGGACAGGTCTAACTATGGCTACACCTTC.

J is TRBJ2-1 and V is TRBV15; 7 nucleotides agree with TRBD1. The J segment lost 0 bases and the V segment lost 2 bases, leaving 7 bases of the junction unmatched. CDR1 is LNHNV, CDR2 YYDKDF, per germline (reference sequence). The CDR3 length is 17 residues. Here the CDR3 reads CATSRLSTGVSYNEQFF. CDR3 nucleotides: TGTGCCACCAGCAGACTTAGTACAGGGGTCTCCTACAATGAGCAGTTCTTC.

This clonotype came up once. The V call is TRBV7-9, the J call TRBJ2-5, with a weak D call TRBD1 (5 bases). This CDR3 has 14 residues. CDR1 and CDR2 (germline): SEHNR, FQNEAQ (reference sequence). Trimming pared 5 bases from V and 3 bases from J, leaving 13 bases between. As DNA, the CDR3 is TGTGCCAGCAGCACCTTGACAGAAGAAGAGACCCAGTACTTC. It codes for CASSTLTEEETQYF.

This clonotype was seen more than once but under ten times. This sequence joins TRBV5-1 and TRBJ1-1; D call uncertain. The germline V and J ends were trimmed by 8 bases and 7 bases, with 12 bases remaining between them. The V gene's germline CDR1 is SGHRS and CDR2 YFSETQ. There are 11 residues in the CDR3. The CDR3 coding sequence is TGCGCCAGTACCTCGGGAGGTGAAGCTTTCTTT. This encodes CASTSGGEAFF.

The chain has TRBV7-6 and TRBJ2-4, with D perhaps TRBD2 (5 bases). Germline values: CDR1 SGHVS, CDR2 FNYEAQ. The CDR3 has 16 residues. V was pared by 5 bases and J by 1 base, with 15 bases between. The CDR3 bases are TGTGCCAGCAGCCCCTACCCAGCGGCCGCCAAAAACATTCAGTACTTC. It encodes CASSPYPAAAKNIQYF.

The rearrangement joins TRBV7-8 to TRBJ2-1, with no clear D. The germline CDR1 and CDR2 sequences are SGHVS and FQNEAQ. Trimming took off 0 bases at V and 8 bases at J, with 5 bases between the two ends. The CDR3 has 12 residues. CDR3 nucleotide sequence: TGTGCCAGCAGCTTAGCGTCGGATGAGCAGTTCTTC. Translating gives CASSLASDEQFF.

V gene TRBV29-1 combines with J gene TRBJ1-3; D remains ambiguous. This CDR3 is 13 amino acids long. The V gene lost 6 bases and the J gene lost 4 bases, with 13 bases spanning the gap. CDR1 is SQVTM and CDR2 is ANQGSEA in the germline V gene. The CDR3 spells CSVRTAGGNTIYF. CDR3 coding DNA: TGCAGCGTGCGGACGGCTGGAGGAAACACCATATATTTT.

The chain has TRBV6-6 and TRBJ2-3, with 7 bases aligning to TRBD2. CDR3 length: 14 residues. Per germline, CDR1 MNHNY and CDR2 SVGAGI (reference sequence). V shed 4 bases, J shed 4 bases, and the junction held 5 bases outside the gene matches. The DNA of the CDR3 is TGTGCCAGCAGTTTTGGCGGGAGTGCAGATACGCAGTATTTT. The encoded protein is CASSFGGSADTQYF.

The rearrangement links TRBV20-1 to TRBJ2-1; TRBD2 agrees at 12 bases. The J segment lost 8 bases and the V segment lost 4 bases, leaving 9 bases of the junction unmatched. Per the germline V gene, CDR1 is DFQATT and CDR2 is SNEGSKA (reference sequence). This CDR3 has 15 residues. DNA for the CDR3: TGCAGTGCTATCTCGACTAGCGGGAGACTCGATGAGCAGTTCTTC. It yields the protein CSAISTSGRLDEQFF.

The chain joins TRBV12-3 or TRBV12-4 to TRBJ1-3; the D is unclear. Trimming cost V 6 bases and J 0 bases, with 9 bases left between them. This CDR3 is 14 amino acids long. Here the CDR3 DNA reads TGTGCCAGCAGCGAACAGCACTCTGGAAACACCATATATTTT. Amino acid sequence: CASSEQHSGNTIYF.

The gene calls are TRBV29-1 and TRBJ1-2; D is undetermined. The germline V gene encodes CDR1 SQVTM and CDR2 ANQGSEA. The CDR3 spans 14 residues. V lost 3 bases to trimming and J lost 4 bases, with 15 bases between them. CDR3 region: CSVESADSFYGYTF. The CDR3 DNA is TGCAGCGTTGAGTCCGCTGACTCATTCTATGGCTACACCTTC.

The rearrangement uses TRBV20-1 and TRBJ2-5; TRBD1 might be the D (6 bases). Trimming removed 3 bases from V and 3 bases from J, with 14 bases in between. The CDR3 sequence is 14 residues long. The germline gives CDR1 DFQATT, CDR2 SNEGSKA (reference sequence). CDR3 amino acids: CSASQLGQKETQYF. The DNA of the CDR3 is TGCAGTGCTAGTCAACTCGGACAGAAAGAGACCCAGTACTTC.

The chain has TRBV7-2 and TRBJ2-3; 11 nucleotides align to TRBD2. This CDR3 contains 14 residues. The ends lost 6 bases at V and 4 bases at J; junction bases unmatched: 3. Germline CDR1 and CDR2: SGHTA and FQGNSA. CDR3 protein: CASSLAGGSDTQYF. The CDR3 DNA reads TGTGCCAGCAGTCTAGCGGGAGGTTCAGATACGCAGTATTTT.

This chain connects TRBV19 to TRBJ1-4, with D possibly being TRBD1 (6 bases). The V end lost 7 bases, the J end lost 8 bases, and 14 bases lay between the germline ends. CDR1 LNHDA and CDR2 SQIVND come from the germline V gene (reference sequence). This CDR3 is 13 amino acids long. The CDR3 sequence is CASMNGGHEKLFF. CDR3 bases: TGTGCCAGTATGAACGGGGGCCACGAAAAACTGTTTTTT.

The CDR3, as DNA: TGCAGCGTGAGGACAGGGCCCGGGGAGCTGTTTTTT. It yields the protein CSVRTGPGELFF. The chain couples TRBV29-1 to TRBJ2-2, with TRBD1 matching over 8 bases. This CDR3 has 12 residues. Unmatched junction bases numbered 3, after V lost 6 bases and J lost 6 bases. CDR1 SQVTM and CDR2 ANQGSEA come from the germline V gene.

The chain uses TRBV7-9 and TRBJ2-3; the match to TRBD2 covers 9 bases. Per the germline V gene, CDR1 is SEHNR and CDR2 is FQNEAQ (reference sequence). Trimming removed 9 bases from V and 0 bases from J; junction bases left unmatched: 7. This CDR3 region has 15 residues. CDR3: CASKTSGTSTDTQYF. CDR3 nucleotide sequence: TGTGCCAGTAAGACTAGCGGAACTAGCACAGATACGCAGTATTTT. Complete variable domain (other parts from reference TRBV7-9 and TRBJ2-3): DTGVSQNPRHKITKRGQNVTFRCDPISEHNRLYWYRQTLGQGPEFLTYFQNEAQLEKSRLLSDRFSAERPKGSFSTLEIQRTEQGDSAMYLCASKTSGTSTDTQYFGPGTRLTVL.

This clonotype turned up a few times. The chain links TRBV28 to TRBJ2-7; D is unresolved. This CDR3 contains 12 residues. V was clipped by 3 bases and J by 5 bases, with 8 bases between them. CDR1 and CDR2 (germline): MDHEN, SYDVKM. CDR3: CASSFSRNEQYF. CDR3 DNA sequence: TGTGCCAGCAGTTTCAGCAGAAACGAGCAGTACTTC.

Here the CDR3 DNA reads TGCGCCAGCAGCCCGGAAGGGCGTGCCTACGAGCAGTACTTC. Amino acids: CASSPEGRAYEQYF. The chain has TRBV5-1 and TRBJ2-7; D not certain. The CDR3 has 14 amino acids. The germline V gene encodes CDR1 SGHRS and CDR2 YFSETQ. Trimming took off 4 bases at V and 2 bases at J, with 13 bases between the two ends.

CDR3 in amino acids: CASSVEISTEAFF. The CDR3 DNA is TGTGCCAGCAGCGTAGAAATCTCCACTGAAGCTTTCTTT. V gene TRBV9 combines with J gene TRBJ1-1; the D is unclear. V was trimmed by 0 bases and J by 4 bases, leaving 7 bases between them. The germline CDR1 and CDR2 sequences are SGDLS and YYNGEE. The length of the CDR3 is 13 residues. The variable domain in full, completed from reference TRBV9 and TRBJ1-1, reads DSGVTQTPKHLITATGQRVTLRCSPRSGDLSVYWYQQSLDQGLQFLIQYYNGEERAKGNILERFSAQQFPDLHSELNLSSLELGDSALYFCASSVEISTEAFFGQGTRLTVV.

J is TRBJ1-2 and V is TRBV20-1; 7 positions match TRBD1. The CDR3 loop spans 16 amino acids. Germline CDR1 reads DFQATT; CDR2 reads SNEGSKA (reference sequence). V trimming: 6 bases; J trimming: 7 bases; junction bases outside the gene matches: 20. Here the CDR3 reads CSAYDGTVSPVAGYTF. Here the CDR3 DNA reads TGCAGTGCCTACGACGGGACAGTGTCTCCGGTCGCTGGCTACACCTTC.

The count of this clonotype is one. This sequence joins TRBV29-1 and TRBJ1-2; D gene uncertain. The CDR3 contains 12 residues. From germline, CDR1 is SQVTM and CDR2 ANQGSEA. The V end was cut by 8 bases, the J end by 0 bases, with 10 bases between. The CDR3 DNA is TGCAGCTTCCGGACCGCTAACTATGGCTACACCTTC. The encoded protein is CSFRTANYGYTF.

The rearrangement joins TRBV20-1 to TRBJ1-3; D uncertain. The CDR3 consists of 14 residues. Trimming shortened V by 2 bases and J by 0 bases, and 8 bases separated the two germline ends. Germline loops: CDR1 DFQATT, CDR2 SNEGSKA (reference sequence). In nucleotides, the CDR3 is TGCAGTGCTAGATCCCTTAACTCTGGAAACACCATATATTTT. It translates to CSARSLNSGNTIYF.

The chain combines TRBV12-3 or TRBV12-4 with TRBJ2-1, with D hard to call. V was cut by 6 bases and J by 4 bases, with 13 bases left in between. This CDR3 has 14 amino acids. The CDR3 nucleotides read TGTGCCAGCAGCCCTATACTACGGTACAATGAGCAGTTCTTC. The encoded protein is CASSPILRYNEQFF.